This entry concerns a single T cell receptor (beta chain). What it recognizes is unknown. These data originate in a study of CD8+CD57+ T cells in acquired aplastic anemia. The template for TCR beta VDJ and CDR3 sequence profiling was genomic DNA. TCRdb re-derived calls from the reads in MiXCR, one entry per CDR3 protein. The top ten hold 8% to 8.5% of the sample, which has some 140,000 distinct CDR3 sequences, around two fifths seen once. Study findings and constraints: No significant patient-versus-control difference appeared in CD8+ Simpson's diversity.

Trimming stripped 10 bases from V and 4 bases from J, with 15 bases between. This CDR3 spans 13 amino acids. This chain links TRBV12-3 or TRBV12-4 with TRBJ2-3; possible D gene TRBD2, 6 bases. Sequenced sample: sorted CD4+, CD8+, or CD8+CD57+ T cells (not recorded which) from PBMCs. The receptor was isolated from a human donor in good health, serving as a control. Here the CDR3 DNA reads TGTGCCACGGCGGGAACGGGGGCAGATACGCAGTATTTT. Residues: CATAGTGADTQYF.